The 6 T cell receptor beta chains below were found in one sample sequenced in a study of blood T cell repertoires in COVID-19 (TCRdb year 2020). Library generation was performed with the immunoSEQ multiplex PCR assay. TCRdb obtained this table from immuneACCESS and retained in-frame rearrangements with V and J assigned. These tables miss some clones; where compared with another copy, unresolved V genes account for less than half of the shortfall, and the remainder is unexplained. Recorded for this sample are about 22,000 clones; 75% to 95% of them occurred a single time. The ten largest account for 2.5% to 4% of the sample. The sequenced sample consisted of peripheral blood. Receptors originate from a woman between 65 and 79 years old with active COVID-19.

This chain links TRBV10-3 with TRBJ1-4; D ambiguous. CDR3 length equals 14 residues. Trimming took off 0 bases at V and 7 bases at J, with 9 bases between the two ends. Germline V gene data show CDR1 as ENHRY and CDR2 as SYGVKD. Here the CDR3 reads CAISESGAGEKLFF. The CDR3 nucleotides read TGTGCCATCAGTGAGTCCGGAGCGGGTGAAAAACTGTTTTTT.

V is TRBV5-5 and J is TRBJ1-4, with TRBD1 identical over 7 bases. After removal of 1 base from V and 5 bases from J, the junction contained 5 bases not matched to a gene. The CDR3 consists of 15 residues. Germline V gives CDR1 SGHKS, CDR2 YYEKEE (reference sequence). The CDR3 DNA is TGTGCCAGCAGCTTGACCGGGACAGAAAATGAAAAACTGTTTTTT. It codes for CASSLTGTENEKLFF.

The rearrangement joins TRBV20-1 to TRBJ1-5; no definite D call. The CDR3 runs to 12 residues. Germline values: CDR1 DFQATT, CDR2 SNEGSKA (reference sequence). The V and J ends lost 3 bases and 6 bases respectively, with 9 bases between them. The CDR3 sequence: CSASMGSQPQHF. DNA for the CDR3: TGCAGTGCTAGTATGGGGAGTCAGCCCCAGCATTTT.

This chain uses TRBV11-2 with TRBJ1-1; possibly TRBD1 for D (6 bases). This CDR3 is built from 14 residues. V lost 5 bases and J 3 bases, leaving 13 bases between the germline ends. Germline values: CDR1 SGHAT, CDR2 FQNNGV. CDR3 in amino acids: CASSPSTGYTEAFF. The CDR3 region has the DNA TGTGCCAGCAGCCCAAGTACAGGGTACACTGAAGCTTTCTTT. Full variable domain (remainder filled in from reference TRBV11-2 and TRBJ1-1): EAGVAQSPRYKIIEKRQSVAFWCNPISGHATLYWYQQILGQGPKLLIQFQNNGVVDDSQLPKDRFSAERLKGVDSTLKIQPAKLEDSAVYLCASSPSTGYTEAFFGQGTRLTVV.

The CDR3 region has the DNA TGTGCCAGCAGCAGAAACAGTAAACGCTCCTACGAGCAGTACTTC. Amino acids: CASSRNSKRSYEQYF. The chain carries TRBV27 and TRBJ2-7, with D hard to call. The CDR3 runs 15 residues. Per the germline V gene, CDR1 is MNHEY and CDR2 is SMNVEV (reference sequence). Trimming left V 6 bases short and J 0 bases short, with 15 bases between.

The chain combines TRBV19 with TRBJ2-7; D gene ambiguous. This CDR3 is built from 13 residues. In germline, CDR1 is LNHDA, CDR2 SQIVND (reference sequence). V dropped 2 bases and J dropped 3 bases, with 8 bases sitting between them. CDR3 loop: CASSIRGHYEQYF. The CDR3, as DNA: TGTGCCAGTAGTATACGTGGGCACTACGAGCAGTACTTC.